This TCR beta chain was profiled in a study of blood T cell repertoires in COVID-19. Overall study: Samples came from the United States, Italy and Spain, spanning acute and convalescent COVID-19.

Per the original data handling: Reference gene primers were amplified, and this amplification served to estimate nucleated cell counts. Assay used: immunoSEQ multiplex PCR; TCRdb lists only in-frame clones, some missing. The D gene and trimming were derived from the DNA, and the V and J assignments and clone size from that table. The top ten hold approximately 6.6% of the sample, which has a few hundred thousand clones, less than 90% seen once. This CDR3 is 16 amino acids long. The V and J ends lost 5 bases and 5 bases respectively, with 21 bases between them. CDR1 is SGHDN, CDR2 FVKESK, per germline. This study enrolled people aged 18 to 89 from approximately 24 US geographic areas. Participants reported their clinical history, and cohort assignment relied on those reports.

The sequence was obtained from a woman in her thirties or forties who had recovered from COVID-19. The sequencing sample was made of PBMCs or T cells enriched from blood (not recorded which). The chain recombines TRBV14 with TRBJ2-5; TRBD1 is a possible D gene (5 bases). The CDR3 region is CASSNRSSFGSETQYF. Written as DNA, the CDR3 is TGTGCCAGCAGCAACAGGAGCAGTTTTGGTTCGGAGACCCAGTACTTC.